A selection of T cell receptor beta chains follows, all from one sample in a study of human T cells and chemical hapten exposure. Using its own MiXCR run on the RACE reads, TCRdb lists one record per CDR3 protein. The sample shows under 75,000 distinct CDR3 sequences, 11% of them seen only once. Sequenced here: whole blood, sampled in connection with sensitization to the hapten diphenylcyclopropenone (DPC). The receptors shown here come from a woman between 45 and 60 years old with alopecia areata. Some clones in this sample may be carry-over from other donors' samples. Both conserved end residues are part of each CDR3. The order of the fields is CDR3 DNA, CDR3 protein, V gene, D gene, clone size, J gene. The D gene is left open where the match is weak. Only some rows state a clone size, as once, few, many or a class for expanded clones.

TGTGCCAGCAGATTAGGGGCAGGGTCTGGCTACACCTTC CASRLGAGSGYTF TRBV12-3/TRBV12-4 NA many TRBJ1-2
TGCGCCAGCAGCCAAGTTCTGACAGCTTTATACAATGAGCAGTTCTTC CASSQVLTALYNEQFF TRBV4-1 NA NA TRBJ2-1
TGCGCCAGCAGCTTGGCCGGGGAGTCGCGTCAGCCCCAGCATTTT CASSLAGESRQPQHF TRBV5-1 NA NA TRBJ1-5
TGTGCCAGCAGTTTGATGGGCGACTATGGCTACACCTTC CASSLMGDYGYTF TRBV28 NA many TRBJ1-2
TGTGCCAGCAGCTTAACCGGGGGGGCCTACGAGCAGTACTTC CASSLTGGAYEQYF TRBV11-3 TRBD2 NA TRBJ2-7
TGTGCCAGCAGACTACAGGGTTTGGATAATTCACCCCTCCACTTT CASRLQGLDNSPLHF TRBV6-1 NA NA TRBJ1-6
TGTGCTAGCAGCAGGGTCGACCGCCTATCTGGAAACACCATATATTTT CASSRVDRLSGNTIYF TRBV7-7 NA few TRBJ1-3
TGCGCCAGCAGCCAAGAGAACGGACTAGCGGGTAGCGCCAAAAACATTCAGTACTTC CASSQENGLAGSAKNIQYF TRBV4-3 TRBD2 NA TRBJ2-4
TGTGCCAGCACTAGACAGGGTTTAAGCGGGGAGCTGTTTTTT CASTRQGLSGELFF TRBV9 TRBD1 NA TRBJ2-2
TGTGCCAGCTCCCCCGGGACAGGGGTCACCAAAGAGACCCAGTACTTC CASSPGTGVTKETQYF TRBV12-3/TRBV12-4 TRBD1 few TRBJ2-5
TGTGCCAGCAGCCCACCTAGCGGGAGGGCGAGGGCAGATACGCAGTATTTT CASSPPSGRARADTQYF TRBV7-2 TRBD2 NA TRBJ2-3
TGCAGTGCTCCTCCGGGCGGGAGGACAGATACGCAGTATTTT CSAPPGGRTDTQYF TRBV20-1 TRBD2 few TRBJ2-3
TGCAGCGTCAAGAAGGAGTCGGAGACCCAGTACTTC CSVKKESETQYF TRBV29-1 NA few TRBJ2-5
TGCAGTGCTAGAGTCGGGGGGAACACCGGGGAGCTGTTTTTT CSARVGGNTGELFF TRBV20-1 NA many TRBJ2-2
TGCGCCAGCAGCCGCCGCCCGGCTAGCACAGATACGCAGTATTTT CASSRRPASTDTQYF TRBV5-1 NA many TRBJ2-3
TGTGCCAGTTCCTTCGGGGGGATATACGAGCAGTACTTC CASSFGGIYEQYF TRBV19 TRBD2 many TRBJ2-7
TGTGCCAGCATTTGGCTGTTGAGCTCCTACGAGCAGTACTTC CASIWLLSSYEQYF TRBV2 NA many TRBJ2-7
TGTGCCAGCAGCCTGGACAACACCGGGGAGCTGTTTTTT CASSLDNTGELFF TRBV7-9 NA many TRBJ2-2
TGCAGCACAGACAGGGGGAACTATGGCTACACCTTC CSTDRGNYGYTF TRBV29-1 TRBD1 few TRBJ1-2
TGCAGCGTTGAACTGGACCAAGAGACCCAGTACTTC CSVELDQETQYF TRBV29-1 NA NA TRBJ2-5
TGTGCCAGCAGACCCCCCGGGGAAACTGAAGCTTTCTTT CASRPPGETEAFF TRBV28 NA NA TRBJ1-1
TGTGCCAGCAGCTCCCAGGGGGCTCTGAACACCGGGGAGCTGTTTTTT CASSSQGALNTGELFF TRBV11-2 TRBD1 few TRBJ2-2
TGTGCCATCAGGGTCGGGACAGGGGGCCGTGAGCAGTACTTC CAIRVGTGGREQYF TRBV10-3 TRBD1 few TRBJ2-7
TGTGCCAGCGCACTCGGGATCGGTGCAGGAGTAACAGAAGCTTTCTTT CASALGIGAGVTEAFF TRBV6-5 NA NA TRBJ1-1
TGCAGTGGGACACTTAACACTGAAGCTTTCTTT CSGTLNTEAFF TRBV20-1 NA few TRBJ1-1
TGTGCCAGTAGTCCCCTCCGGAACTCTGGGGCCAACGTCCTGACTTTC CASSPLRNSGANVLTF TRBV19 NA few TRBJ2-6
TGTGCCAGCAGTTTATCGTGGGACAGATCCTCCTACGAGCAGTACTTC CASSLSWDRSSYEQYF TRBV27 TRBD1 NA TRBJ2-7
TGCAGCGTTGAAGGGACAGGGGGCGGCTACACCTTC CSVEGTGGGYTF TRBV29-1 TRBD1 many TRBJ1-2
TGCGCCAGCAGCCAAGAAAATCCAGGGGACGCAAACTATGGCTACACCTTC CASSQENPGDANYGYTF TRBV4-1 NA few TRBJ1-2
TGTGCCAGCAGCCCTAAAACAGGCCCTACCGTGTACAATGAGCAGTTCTTC CASSPKTGPTVYNEQFF TRBV7-9 NA NA TRBJ2-1
TGTGCCAGCAGGAGACAGGGGGCAGGAGATACGCAGTATTTT CASRRQGAGDTQYF TRBV28 TRBD1 NA TRBJ2-3
TGTGCCAGCAGTTCCCCAGGGTTTGGGCAGCCCCAGCATTTT CASSSPGFGQPQHF TRBV28 NA NA TRBJ1-5
TGTGCCAGCACCGGACGGCCGAACACCGGGGAGCTGTTTTTT CASTGRPNTGELFF TRBV27 NA NA TRBJ2-2
TGTGCCAGCTCACCTCGGTCGGGGGGGCCCACAGATACGCAGTATTTT CASSPRSGGPTDTQYF TRBV18 TRBD2 many TRBJ2-3
TGCGCCAGCAGCCCTACCGACAGCCGAGGTAGCAATGAGCAGTTCTTC CASSPTDSRGSNEQFF TRBV4-1 NA many TRBJ2-1
TGTGCCAGCAGCGTGCAGGGGGGCAATGAGCAGTTCTTC CASSVQGGNEQFF TRBV3-1 NA NA TRBJ2-1